This TCR beta chain was sequenced for a study of shared clonotypes between healthy human individuals. About the research overall: Per donor, CD8 memory used one plate, CD8 naive used two, CD4 memory used three and CD4 naive used three. Study-level points and caveats: The authors expected sequencing depth to affect clonotype sharing among donors. Compared with memory subsets, naive subsets generally had larger estimated richness.

The method was immunoSEQ multiplex PCR; TCRdb's version includes in-frame clones alone and lacks a portion of them. The table lists under 300,000 clones, approximately 70% of them singletons. Study donors comprised healthy, HIV-negative adults devoid of recent acute infection or vaccination. A word on this clone: Its antigen is not known.

The CDR3 is made up of 16 amino acids. V lost 1 base, J lost 2 bases, and 12 bases lay in between. The chain carries TRBV23-1 and TRBJ1-5; a weak D match, TRBD1 (5 bases). TRBV23-1 is annotated as an ORF whose role is uncertain. The receptor comes from a man aged 25 to 45 in good health. The specimen sequenced was memory CD4+ T cells sorted from blood. The subset is: CD45RA-negative fraction. The CDR3 region is CASSQFPGGGNQPQHF. CDR3 in DNA: TGCGCCAGCAGTCAATTCCCGGGGGGGGGCAATCAGCCCCAGCATTTT.